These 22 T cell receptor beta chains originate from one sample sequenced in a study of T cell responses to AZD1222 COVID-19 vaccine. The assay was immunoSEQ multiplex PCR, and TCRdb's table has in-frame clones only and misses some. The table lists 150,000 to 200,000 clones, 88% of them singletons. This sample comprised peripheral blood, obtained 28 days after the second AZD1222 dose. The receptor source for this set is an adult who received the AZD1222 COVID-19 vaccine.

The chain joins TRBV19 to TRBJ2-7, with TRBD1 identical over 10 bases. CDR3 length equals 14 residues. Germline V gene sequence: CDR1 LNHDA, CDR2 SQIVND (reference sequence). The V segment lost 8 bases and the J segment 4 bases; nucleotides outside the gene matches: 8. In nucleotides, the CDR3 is TGTGCCAGTCAACCGGGACAGGGGAGGTACGAGCAGTACTTC. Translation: CASQPGQGRYEQYF.

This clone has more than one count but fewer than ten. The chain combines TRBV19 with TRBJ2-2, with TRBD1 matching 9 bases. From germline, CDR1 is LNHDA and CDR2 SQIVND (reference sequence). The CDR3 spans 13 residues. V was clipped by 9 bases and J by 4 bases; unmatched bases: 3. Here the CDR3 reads CASRDRATGELFF. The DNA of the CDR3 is TGTGCCAGCCGGGACAGGGCCACCGGGGAGCTGTTTTTT.

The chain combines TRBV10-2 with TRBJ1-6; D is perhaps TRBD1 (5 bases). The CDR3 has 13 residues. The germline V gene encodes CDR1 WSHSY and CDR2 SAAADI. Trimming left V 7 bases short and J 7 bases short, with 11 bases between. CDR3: CASTRGVNSPLHF. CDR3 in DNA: TGCGCCAGCACCCGGGGGGTCAATTCACCCCTCCACTTT.

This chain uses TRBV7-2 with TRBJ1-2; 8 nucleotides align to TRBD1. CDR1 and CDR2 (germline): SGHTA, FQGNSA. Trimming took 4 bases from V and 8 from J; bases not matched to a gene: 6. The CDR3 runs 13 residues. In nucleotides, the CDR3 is TGTGCCAGCAGCTCTGGACAGGGCCAGGGCTACACCTTC. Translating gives CASSSGQGQGYTF.

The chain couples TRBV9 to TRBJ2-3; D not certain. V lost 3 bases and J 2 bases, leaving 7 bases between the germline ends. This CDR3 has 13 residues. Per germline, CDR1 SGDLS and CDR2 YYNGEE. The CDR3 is CASSAAHTDTQYF. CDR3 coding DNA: TGTGCCAGCAGCGCAGCTCACACAGATACGCAGTATTTT.

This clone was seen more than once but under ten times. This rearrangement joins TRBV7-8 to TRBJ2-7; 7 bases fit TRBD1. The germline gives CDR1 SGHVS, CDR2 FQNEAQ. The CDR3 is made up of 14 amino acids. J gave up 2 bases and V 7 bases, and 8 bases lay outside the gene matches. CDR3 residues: CASTPTGPTYEQYF. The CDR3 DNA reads TGTGCCAGCACCCCGACAGGGCCCACCTACGAGCAGTACTTC.

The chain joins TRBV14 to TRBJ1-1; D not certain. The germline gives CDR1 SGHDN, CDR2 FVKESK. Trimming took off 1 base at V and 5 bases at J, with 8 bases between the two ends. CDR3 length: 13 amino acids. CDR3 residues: CASSQGRKTEAFF. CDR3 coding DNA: TGTGCCAGCAGCCAAGGGCGCAAAACTGAAGCTTTCTTT.

As DNA, the CDR3 is TGTGCCAGCAGCCCATCGGGACAGGGTATAGAGACCCAGTACTTC. Translating gives CASSPSGQGIETQYF. The V and J genes are TRBV7-3 and TRBJ2-5, with TRBD1 identical over 9 bases. V shed 5 bases, J shed 4 bases, and the junction held 8 bases outside the gene matches. Germline CDR1 reads SGHTA; CDR2 reads FQGTGA. The CDR3 contains 15 residues.

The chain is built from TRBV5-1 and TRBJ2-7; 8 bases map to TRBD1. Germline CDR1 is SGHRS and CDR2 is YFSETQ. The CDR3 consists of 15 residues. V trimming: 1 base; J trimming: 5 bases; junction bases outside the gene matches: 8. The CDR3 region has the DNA TGCGCCAGCAGCTTGAACGGACAGGGCGCCAACGAGCAGTACTTC. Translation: CASSLNGQGANEQYF.

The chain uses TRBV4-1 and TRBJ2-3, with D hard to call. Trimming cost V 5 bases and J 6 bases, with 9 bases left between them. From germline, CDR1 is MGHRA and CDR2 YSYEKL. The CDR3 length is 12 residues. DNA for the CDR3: TGCGCCAGCAGCAGGGCCCCGGATACGCAGTATTTT. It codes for CASSRAPDTQYF.

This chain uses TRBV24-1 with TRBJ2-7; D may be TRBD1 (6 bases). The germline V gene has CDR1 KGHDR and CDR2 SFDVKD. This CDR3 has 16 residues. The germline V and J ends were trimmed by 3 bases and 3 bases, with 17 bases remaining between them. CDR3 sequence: CATSDTPGRGRYEQYF. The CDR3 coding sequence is TGTGCCACCAGTGATACCCCTGGCAGGGGTCGCTACGAGCAGTACTTC.

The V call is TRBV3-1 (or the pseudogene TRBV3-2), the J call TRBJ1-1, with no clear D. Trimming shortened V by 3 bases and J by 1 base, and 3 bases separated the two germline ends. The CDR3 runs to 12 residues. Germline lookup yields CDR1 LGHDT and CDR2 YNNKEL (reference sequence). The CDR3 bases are TGTGCCAGCAGCCATACGAACACTGAAGCTTTCTTT. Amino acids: CASSHTNTEAFF.

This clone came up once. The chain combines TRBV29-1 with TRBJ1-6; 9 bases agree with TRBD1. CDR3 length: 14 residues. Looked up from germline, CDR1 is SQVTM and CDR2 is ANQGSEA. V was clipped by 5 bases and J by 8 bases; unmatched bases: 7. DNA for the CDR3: TGCAGCGTTAAGGGACAGGGCATCGATTCACCCCTCCACTTT. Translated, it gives CSVKGQGIDSPLHF.

CDR3 in DNA: TGCGCCAGCAGTATGACAGCGAACACTGAAGCTTTCTTT. Protein sequence: CASSMTANTEAFF. The genes are TRBV5-1 and TRBJ1-1, with a possible D match to TRBD1 (5 bases). Per germline, CDR1 SGHRS and CDR2 YFSETQ. Trimming removed 5 bases from V and 1 base from J, with 9 bases in between. The CDR3 loop spans 13 amino acids.

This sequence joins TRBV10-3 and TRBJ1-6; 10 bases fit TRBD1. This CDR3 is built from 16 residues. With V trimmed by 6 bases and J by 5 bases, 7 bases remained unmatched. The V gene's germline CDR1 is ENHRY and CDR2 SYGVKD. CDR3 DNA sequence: TGTGCCATCAGGGATGACAGGGGGCGGAATAATTCACCCCTCCACTTT. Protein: CAIRDDRGRNNSPLHF.

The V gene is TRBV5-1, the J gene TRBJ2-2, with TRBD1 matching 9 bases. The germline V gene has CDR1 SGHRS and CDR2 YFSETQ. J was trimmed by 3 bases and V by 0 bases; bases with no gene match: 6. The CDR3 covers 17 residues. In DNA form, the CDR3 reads TGCGCCAGCAGCTTGGACGACAGGGGGATATACACCGGGGAGCTGTTTTTT. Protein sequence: CASSLDDRGIYTGELFF.

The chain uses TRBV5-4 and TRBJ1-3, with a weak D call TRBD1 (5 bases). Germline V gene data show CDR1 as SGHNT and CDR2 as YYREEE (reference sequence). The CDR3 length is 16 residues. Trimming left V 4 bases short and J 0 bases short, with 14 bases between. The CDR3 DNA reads TGTGCCAGCAGCGATCGTCGGGGCATCTCTGGAAACACCATATATTTT. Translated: CASSDRRGISGNTIYF.

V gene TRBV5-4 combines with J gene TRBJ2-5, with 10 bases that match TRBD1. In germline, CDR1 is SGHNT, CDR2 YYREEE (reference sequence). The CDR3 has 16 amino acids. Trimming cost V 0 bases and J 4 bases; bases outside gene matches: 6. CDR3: CASSLGQGAMGETQYF. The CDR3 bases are TGTGCCAGCAGCTTGGGACAGGGGGCGATGGGAGAGACCCAGTACTTC.

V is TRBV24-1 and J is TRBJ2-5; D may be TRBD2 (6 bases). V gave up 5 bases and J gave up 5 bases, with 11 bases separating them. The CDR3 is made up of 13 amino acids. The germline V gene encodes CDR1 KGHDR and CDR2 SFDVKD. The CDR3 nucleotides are TGTGCCACCAGTGCCAACGCGGGGGAGACCCAGTACTTC. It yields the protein CATSANAGETQYF.

DNA of the CDR3: TGTGCCTGGAGCGCTCGGGGCACTAACTCCTACGAGCAGTACTTC. This encodes CAWSARGTNSYEQYF. The chain joins TRBV30 to TRBJ2-7, with D possibly being TRBD1 or TRBD2 (5 bases each). The V gene lost 3 bases and the J gene lost 0 bases, with 15 bases spanning the gap. Germline V lookup: CDR1 GTSNPN, CDR2 SVGIG (reference sequence). CDR3 length: 15 residues.

The CDR3 is CASSQSKQGNTEAFF. The CDR3 nucleotides are TGTGCCAGCTCACAGAGTAAACAGGGAAACACTGAAGCTTTCTTT. The J gene is TRBJ1-1, the V gene TRBV18; D might be TRBD1 (6 bases). The CDR3 covers 15 residues. Trimming stripped 4 bases from V and 2 bases from J, with 14 bases between. CDR1 is KGHSH and CDR2 is LQKENI in the germline V gene.

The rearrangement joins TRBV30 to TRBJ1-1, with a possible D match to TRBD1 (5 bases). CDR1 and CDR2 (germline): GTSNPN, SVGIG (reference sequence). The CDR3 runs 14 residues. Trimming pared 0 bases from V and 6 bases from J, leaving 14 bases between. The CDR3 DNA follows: TGTGCCTGGAGTGTACTGGCAGGGAAGTCTGAAGCTTTCTTT. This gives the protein CAWSVLAGKSEAFF. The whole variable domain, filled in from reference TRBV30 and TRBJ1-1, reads SQTIHQWPATLVQPVGSPLSLECTVEGTSNPNLYWYRQAAGRGLQLLFYSVGIGQISSEVPQNLSASRPQDRQFILSSKKLLLSDSGFYLCAWSVLAGKSEAFFGQGTRLTVV.